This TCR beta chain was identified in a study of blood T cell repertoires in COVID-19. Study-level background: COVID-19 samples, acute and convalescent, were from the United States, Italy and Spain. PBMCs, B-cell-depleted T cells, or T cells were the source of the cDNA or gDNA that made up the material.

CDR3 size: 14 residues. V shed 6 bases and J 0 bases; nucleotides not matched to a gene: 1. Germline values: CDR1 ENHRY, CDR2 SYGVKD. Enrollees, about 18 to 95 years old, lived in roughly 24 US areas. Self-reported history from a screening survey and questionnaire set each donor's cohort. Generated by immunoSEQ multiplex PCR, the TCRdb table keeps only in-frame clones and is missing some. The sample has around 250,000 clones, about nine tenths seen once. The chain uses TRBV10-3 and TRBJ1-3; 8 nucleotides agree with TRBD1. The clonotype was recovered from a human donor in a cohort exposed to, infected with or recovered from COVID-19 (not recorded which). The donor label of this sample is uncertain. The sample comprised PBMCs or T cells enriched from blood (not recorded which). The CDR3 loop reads CAIRTGGSGNTIYF. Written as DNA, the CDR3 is TGTGCCATCAGAACAGGGGGCTCTGGAAACACCATATATTTT.